This TCR beta chain was recorded in a study of blood T cell repertoires in COVID-19. Turning to the study itself: Sites in the United States, Italy and Spain provided acute and convalescent COVID-19 samples. The cDNA or gDNA used as material had been derived from T cells, B-cell-depleted T cells, or PBMCs.

Authors' processing steps: Amplification of reference gene primers was used by the study to estimate nucleated cell counts. Here immunoSEQ multiplex PCR was the method, and the copy in TCRdb shows in-frame clones only, minus some. V, J and clone size are taken as reported in that table, and D and trimming were inferred from the DNA itself. The sample lists fewer than 300,000 clones, roughly 80% occurring once. From germline, CDR1 is MNHEY and CDR2 SVGEGT. The CDR3 length is 13 residues. Trimming removed 6 bases from V and 10 bases from J; junction bases left unmatched: 9. Sequenced sample: peripheral blood. The clonotype was recovered from a woman aged 45-60 years who had recovered from COVID-19. The chain combines TRBV6-2 or TRBV6-3 with TRBJ2-1, with TRBD2 identical over 7 bases. The CDR3, as DNA: TGTGCCAGCAGCCGTTCTGTCGGGAGGGAGCAGTTCTTC. Translation gives CASSRSVGREQFF.